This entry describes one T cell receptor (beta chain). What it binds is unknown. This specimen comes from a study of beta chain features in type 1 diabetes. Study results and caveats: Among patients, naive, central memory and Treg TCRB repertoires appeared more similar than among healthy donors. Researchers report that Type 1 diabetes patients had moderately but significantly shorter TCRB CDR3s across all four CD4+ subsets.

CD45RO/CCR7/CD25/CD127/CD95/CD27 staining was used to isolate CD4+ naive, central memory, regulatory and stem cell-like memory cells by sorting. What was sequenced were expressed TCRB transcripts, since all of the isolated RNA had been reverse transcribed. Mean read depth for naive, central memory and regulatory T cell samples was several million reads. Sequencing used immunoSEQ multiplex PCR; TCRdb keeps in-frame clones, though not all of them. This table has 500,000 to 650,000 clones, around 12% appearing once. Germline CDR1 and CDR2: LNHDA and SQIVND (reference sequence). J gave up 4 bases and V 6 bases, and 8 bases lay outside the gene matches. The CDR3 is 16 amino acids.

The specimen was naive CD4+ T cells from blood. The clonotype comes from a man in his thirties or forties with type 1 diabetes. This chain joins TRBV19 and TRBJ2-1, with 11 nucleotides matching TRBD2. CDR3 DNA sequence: TGTGCCAGTAGGACCTTCTTAGCGGGGGGGTACAATGAGCAGTTCTTC. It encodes CASRTFLAGGYNEQFF.